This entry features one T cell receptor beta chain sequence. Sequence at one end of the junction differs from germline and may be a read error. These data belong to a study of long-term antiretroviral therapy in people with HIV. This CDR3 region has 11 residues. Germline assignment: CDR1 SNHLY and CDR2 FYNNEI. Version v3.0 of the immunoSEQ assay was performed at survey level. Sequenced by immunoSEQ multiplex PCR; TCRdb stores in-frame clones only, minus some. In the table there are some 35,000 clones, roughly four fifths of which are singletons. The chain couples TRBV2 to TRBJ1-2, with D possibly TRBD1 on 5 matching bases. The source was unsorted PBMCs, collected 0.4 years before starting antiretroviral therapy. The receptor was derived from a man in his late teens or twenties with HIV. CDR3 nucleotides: TGTGCCAGCAATAATCAGGGATCCTCCCGATTC. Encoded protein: CASNNQGSSRF.